The rows below give T cell receptor beta chains drawn from one sample of a study of spatial heterogeneity in lung cancer. TCRdb ran MiXCR on the 5' RACE reads and lists one entry per CDR3 protein. The table lists 35,000 or so distinct CDR3 sequences, around 5% of them singletons, with more than 25% in the top ten. The sequenced sample was PBMCs, obtained at surgery. These receptors were taken from a female donor with early-stage non-small cell lung cancer. Both conserved end residues are part of each CDR3. A D gene is named only where the DNA matches it firmly. Clone size is stated in some rows and not others, as once, few, many or a class when expanded.

d_call: -
clone_size: many
v_call: TRBV29-1
j_call: TRBJ1-4
cdr3_aa: CSARSLHEKLFF
cdr3_nt: TGCAGCGCCCGATCCCTTCATGAAAAACTGTTTTTT

d_call: -
clone_size: many
v_call: TRBV29-1
j_call: TRBJ2-1
cdr3_aa: CSARGFYNEQFF
cdr3_nt: TGCAGCGCCAGGGGATTCTACAATGAGCAGTTCTTC

d_call: -
clone_size: many
v_call: TRBV5-1
j_call: TRBJ2-3
cdr3_aa: CASSSRQGGADTQYF
cdr3_nt: TGCGCCAGCAGCTCCCGGCAGGGCGGGGCAGATACGCAGTATTTT

d_call: TRBD2
clone_size: many
v_call: TRBV12-3/TRBV12-4
j_call: TRBJ2-2
cdr3_aa: CASSPRGDTGELFF
cdr3_nt: TGTGCCAGCAGTCCCCGGGGGGACACCGGGGAGCTGTTTTTT

d_call: -
clone_size: many
v_call: TRBV3-1
j_call: TRBJ2-7
cdr3_aa: CASSQGGEQYF
cdr3_nt: TGTGCCAGCAGCCAGGGGGGCGAGCAGTACTTC

d_call: -
clone_size: many
v_call: TRBV3-1
j_call: TRBJ1-6
cdr3_aa: CASSQGTQEFNSPLHF
cdr3_nt: TGTGCCAGCAGCCAAGGAACACAGGAATTCAATTCACCCCTCCACTTT

d_call: -
clone_size: many
v_call: TRBV5-1
j_call: TRBJ2-3
cdr3_aa: CASSVKDTTDTQYF
cdr3_nt: TGCGCCAGCAGCGTCAAGGACACCACAGATACGCAGTATTTT

d_call: -
clone_size: -
v_call: TRBV20-1
j_call: TRBJ1-5
cdr3_aa: CSARVSSLNQPQHF
cdr3_nt: TGCAGTGCTAGAGTTAGCAGTCTCAATCAGCCCCAGCATTTT

d_call: -
clone_size: many
v_call: TRBV2
j_call: TRBJ1-1
cdr3_aa: CASMGDGGTEAFF
cdr3_nt: TGTGCCAGCATGGGGGACGGGGGCACTGAAGCTTTCTTT

d_call: TRBD2
clone_size: many
v_call: TRBV7-9
j_call: TRBJ2-1
cdr3_aa: CASSPGWGGRATWDEQFF
cdr3_nt: TGTGCCAGCAGCCCTGGTTGGGGCGGGAGGGCCACCTGGGATGAGCAGTTCTTC

d_call: TRBD1
clone_size: many
v_call: TRBV6-2/TRBV6-3
j_call: TRBJ1-1
cdr3_aa: CASSSPHRGGPEAFF
cdr3_nt: TGTGCCAGCAGTAGCCCCCACAGGGGAGGGCCTGAAGCTTTCTTT

d_call: TRBD1
clone_size: many
v_call: TRBV20-1
j_call: TRBJ1-4
cdr3_aa: CSAPTGGREKLFF
cdr3_nt: TGCAGTGCTCCGACAGGGGGCCGTGAAAAACTGTTTTTT

d_call: -
clone_size: -
v_call: TRBV7-3
j_call: TRBJ2-1
cdr3_aa: CASSLTPAYNEQFF
cdr3_nt: TGTGCCAGCAGCTTAACACCCGCCTACAATGAGCAGTTCTTC

d_call: TRBD1
clone_size: many
v_call: TRBV2
j_call: TRBJ2-7
cdr3_aa: CASSLQGAYEQYF
cdr3_nt: TGTGCCAGCAGCCTTCAGGGGGCCTACGAGCAGTACTTC

d_call: -
clone_size: -
v_call: TRBV5-1
j_call: TRBJ1-1
cdr3_aa: CASSFQALGTEAFF
cdr3_nt: TGCGCCAGCAGCTTCCAGGCCCTGGGGACTGAAGCTTTCTTT

d_call: TRBD2
clone_size: many
v_call: TRBV29-1
j_call: TRBJ2-3
cdr3_aa: CSVATSGLTDTQYF
cdr3_nt: TGCAGCGTTGCGACTAGCGGTCTGACAGATACGCAGTATTTT

d_call: -
clone_size: -
v_call: TRBV12-3/TRBV12-4
j_call: TRBJ2-7
cdr3_aa: CASSLTIPYEQYF
cdr3_nt: TGTGCCAGCAGTTTAACTATCCCCTACGAGCAGTACTTC

d_call: -
clone_size: many
v_call: TRBV3-1
j_call: TRBJ1-3
cdr3_aa: CASSQNLGGTIYF
cdr3_nt: TGTGCCAGCAGCCAAAACCTGGGAGGCACCATATATTTT

d_call: TRBD1
clone_size: many
v_call: TRBV4-3
j_call: TRBJ2-3
cdr3_aa: CASSLSPGQNTDTQYF
cdr3_nt: TGCGCCAGCAGCCTCTCTCCGGGACAGAACACAGATACGCAGTATTTT

d_call: -
clone_size: many
v_call: TRBV29-1
j_call: TRBJ1-4
cdr3_aa: CSVVGTAEKLFF
cdr3_nt: TGCAGCGTTGTTGGGACGGCTGAAAAACTGTTTTTT

d_call: -
clone_size: -
v_call: TRBV20-1
j_call: TRBJ1-2
cdr3_aa: CSARDSGGGGGYTF
cdr3_nt: TGCAGTGCTAGAGATTCAGGAGGCGGAGGAGGCTACACCTTC

d_call: -
clone_size: many
v_call: TRBV20-1
j_call: TRBJ1-4
cdr3_aa: CSASPDEKLFF
cdr3_nt: TGCAGTGCTAGTCCCGACGAAAAACTGTTTTTT

d_call: TRBD1
clone_size: many
v_call: TRBV11-2
j_call: TRBJ2-7
cdr3_aa: CASSLSGTVLLEQYF
cdr3_nt: TGTGCCAGCAGCTTATCAGGGACAGTGCTTCTCGAGCAGTACTTC

d_call: TRBD1
clone_size: many
v_call: TRBV7-9
j_call: TRBJ2-7
cdr3_aa: CASSLDRDRSYEQYF
cdr3_nt: TGTGCCAGCAGCTTAGACCGGGACAGGAGCTACGAGCAGTACTTC

d_call: -
clone_size: -
v_call: TRBV5-1
j_call: TRBJ1-1
cdr3_aa: CASSLAPLALNTEAFF
cdr3_nt: TGCGCCAGCAGCTTGGCCCCCCTTGCCCTGAACACTGAAGCTTTCTTT

d_call: -
clone_size: few
v_call: TRBV12-3/TRBV12-4
j_call: TRBJ2-1
cdr3_aa: CASRRSSGQSSYNEQFF
cdr3_nt: TGTGCCAGCAGAAGGTCGAGCGGGCAAAGCTCCTACAATGAGCAGTTCTTC

d_call: -
clone_size: many
v_call: TRBV5-6
j_call: TRBJ1-4
cdr3_aa: CASSGETNEKLFF
cdr3_nt: TGTGCCAGCAGCGGGGAGACTAATGAAAAACTGTTTTTT

d_call: -
clone_size: medium-sized
v_call: TRBV4-1
j_call: TRBJ2-5
cdr3_aa: CASSQHGLQETQYF
cdr3_nt: TGCGCCAGCAGCCAACACGGACTGCAAGAGACCCAGTACTTC

d_call: -
clone_size: many
v_call: TRBV7-2
j_call: TRBJ2-6
cdr3_aa: CASSLGLLRSGANVLTF
cdr3_nt: TGTGCCAGCAGCTTAGGGCTTCTCCGCTCTGGGGCCAACGTCCTGACTTTC

d_call: -
clone_size: -
v_call: TRBV5-1
j_call: TRBJ2-3
cdr3_aa: CASSLTGTDTQYF
cdr3_nt: TGCGCCAGCAGCCTCACGGGAACAGATACGCAGTATTTT

d_call: -
clone_size: medium-sized
v_call: TRBV3-1
j_call: TRBJ1-2
cdr3_aa: CASSQWDTLKNGYTF
cdr3_nt: TGTGCCAGCAGCCAATGGGACACGCTTAAAAATGGCTACACCTTC

d_call: TRBD2
clone_size: few
v_call: TRBV5-4
j_call: TRBJ2-5
cdr3_aa: CASSSGTTKETQYF
cdr3_nt: TGTGCCAGCAGCTCGGGGACTACTAAAGAGACCCAGTACTTC

d_call: TRBD1
clone_size: few
v_call: TRBV14
j_call: TRBJ2-7
cdr3_aa: CASSQDPGTASYEQYF
cdr3_nt: TGTGCCAGCAGCCAAGATCCCGGGACAGCCTCCTACGAGCAGTACTTC

d_call: -
clone_size: many
v_call: TRBV20-1
j_call: TRBJ1-1
cdr3_aa: CSASRAGFHTEAFF
cdr3_nt: TGCAGTGCTAGTCGGGCGGGGTTTCACACTGAAGCTTTCTTT

d_call: -
clone_size: many
v_call: TRBV4-1
j_call: TRBJ1-1
cdr3_aa: CASSQPTGNTEAFF
cdr3_nt: TGCGCCAGCAGCCAACCCACAGGGAACACTGAAGCTTTCTTT

d_call: TRBD1
clone_size: many
v_call: TRBV6-5
j_call: TRBJ1-5
cdr3_aa: CASSPWTGHQPQHF
cdr3_nt: TGTGCCAGCAGTCCCTGGACAGGGCACCAGCCCCAGCATTTT

d_call: -
clone_size: many
v_call: TRBV12-3/TRBV12-4
j_call: TRBJ1-5
cdr3_aa: CASSLELYSNQPQHF
cdr3_nt: TGTGCCAGCAGTTTAGAACTCTATAGCAATCAGCCCCAGCATTTT

d_call: -
clone_size: many
v_call: TRBV4-1
j_call: TRBJ2-2
cdr3_aa: CASSQEGGRMTGELFF
cdr3_nt: TGCGCCAGCAGCCAAGAAGGGGGGCGAATGACCGGGGAGCTGTTTTTT

d_call: -
clone_size: many
v_call: TRBV10-3
j_call: TRBJ1-5
cdr3_aa: CAISETAFNSNQPQHF
cdr3_nt: TGTGCCATCAGTGAGACAGCTTTTAATAGCAATCAGCCCCAGCATTTC

d_call: -
clone_size: -
v_call: TRBV5-5
j_call: TRBJ1-1
cdr3_aa: CASSQPTVNTEAFF
cdr3_nt: TGTGCCAGCAGCCAACCGACCGTGAACACTGAAGCTTTCTTT

d_call: TRBD1
clone_size: many
v_call: TRBV7-9
j_call: TRBJ1-2
cdr3_aa: CASSSYRDRGRYGYTF
cdr3_nt: TGTGCCAGCAGCTCGTACCGGGACAGGGGTAGATATGGCTACACCTTC

d_call: -
clone_size: -
v_call: TRBV20-1
j_call: TRBJ2-3
cdr3_aa: CSARDLVADTQYF
cdr3_nt: TGCAGTGCTAGAGATCTGGTGGCAGATACGCAGTATTTT

d_call: -
clone_size: many
v_call: TRBV3-1
j_call: TRBJ2-7
cdr3_aa: CASSQDGGLNEQYF
cdr3_nt: TGTGCCAGCAGCCAAGACGGGGGGCTCAACGAGCAGTACTTC

d_call: -
clone_size: few
v_call: TRBV9
j_call: TRBJ2-3
cdr3_aa: CASSVGGSLYTDTQYF
cdr3_nt: TGTGCCAGCAGCGTAGGGGGTAGCCTATACACAGATACGCAGTATTTT

d_call: TRBD1
clone_size: many
v_call: TRBV5-1
j_call: TRBJ1-5
cdr3_aa: CASSLATGGDQPQHF
cdr3_nt: TGCGCCAGCAGCTTGGCCACAGGGGGCGACCAGCCCCAGCATTTT